The following is a TCR beta chain sequence with its context. The sample is drawn from a study of CD8 T cells in ankylosing spondylitis. TCRdb fed the 5' RACE reads into MiXCR, producing one record per CDR3 protein. The sample lists under 250,000 distinct CDR3 sequences; around 10% were seen once. Germline V gives CDR1 SGHDN, CDR2 FVKESK. CDR3 length equals 15 residues. With 6 bases removed from V and 8 bases from J, the gap between germline ends came to 19 bases. This chain joins TRBV14 and TRBJ2-2, with no clear D. Sequenced: blood, either unsorted or a sorted T cell fraction (not recorded which). This TCR was sampled from a male donor with ankylosing spondylitis or in good health (not recorded which). The CDR3 DNA reads as TGTGCCAGCAGTCTACTACTTCAGGCGTCTGGGGAGCTGTTTTTT. Its translation is CASSLLLQASGELFF.